The 10 T cell receptor beta chains given below trace back to one sample, sequenced in a study of CD8+CD57+ T cells in acquired aplastic anemia. The TCR beta profiling, which covered VDJ combination and CDR3 sequence, was carried out using genomic DNA as the template. TCRdb recomputed calls from the reads with MiXCR, one row per CDR3 protein. The sample consists of hundreds of thousands of distinct CDR3 sequences, 65% to 80% of them appearing once. Input material: sorted CD4+, CD8+, or CD8+CD57+ T cells (not recorded which) from PBMCs. The receptors derive from a human donor in good health, serving as a control.

The gene calls are TRBV5-6 and TRBJ1-2; the D gene is possibly TRBD1 (6 bases). Germline CDR1 SGHDT, CDR2 YYEEEE. The CDR3 totals 14 residues. The V and J ends lost 4 bases and 7 bases respectively, with 17 bases between them. The CDR3 sequence: CASSRGRKGSGYTF. The CDR3 DNA reads as TGTGCCAGCAGCCGGGGGCGGAAGGGAAGTGGCTACACCTTC.

CDR3 coding DNA: TGTGCCAGCAGCTTAGACCGCCAAGACTACACCTTGGATTACTTC. Translated, it gives CASSLDRQDYTLDYF. The chain couples TRBV7-9 to TRBJ2-7; weak D call: TRBD2 (5 bases). The germline V gene encodes CDR1 SEHNR and CDR2 FQNEAQ (reference sequence). CDR3 size: 15 residues. Trimming took 1 base from V and 13 from J, leaving 23 bases between them.

The chain uses TRBV7-6 and TRBJ2-2; D not certain. The CDR3 has 16 amino acids. From germline, CDR1 is SGHVS and CDR2 FNYEAQ. Trimming pared 5 bases from V and 6 bases from J, leaving 19 bases between. CDR3 coding DNA: TGTGCCAGCAGCATAGGCATAGTCATGTTAGCCGGGGAGCTGTTTTTT. The encoded protein is CASSIGIVMLAGELFF.

V gene TRBV20-1 combines with J gene TRBJ1-1; D remains ambiguous. The ends were cut back, 7 bases at V and 4 bases at J, with 16 bases in the middle. Germline V CDR1 and CDR2: DFQATT, SNEGSKA (reference sequence). CDR3 size: 13 residues. The CDR3 region has the DNA TGCAGTGTCGCACCCCCAGCAGTCACTGAAGCTTTCTTT. It is translated as CSVAPPAVTEAFF.

A remark on this clonotype: The junction departs from germline at one end; a sequencing error may be responsible. The chain recombines TRBV7-4 with TRBJ1-1; the D gene is possibly TRBD1 (5 bases). Germline assignment: CDR1 SGHVT and CDR2 SQSDAQ. The CDR3 loop spans 14 amino acids. This CDR3 is CASSLGEGNTQAFF. In DNA, the CDR3 is TGTGCCAGCAGCTTGGGAGAGGGGAACACTCAAGCTTTCTTT.

The chain combines TRBV5-5 with TRBJ1-1; no clear D gene. Germline CDR1 is SGHKS and CDR2 is YYEKEE (reference sequence). Trimming pared 4 bases from V and 3 bases from J, leaving 10 bases between. The CDR3 runs to 13 residues. CDR3 residues: CASSVPVDTEAFF. In nucleotides, the CDR3 is TGTGCCAGCAGCGTGCCGGTGGACACTGAAGCTTTCTTT. Full variable domain (rest looked up from reference TRBV5-5 and TRBJ1-1): DAGVTQSPTHLIKTRGQQVTLRCSPISGHKSVSWYQQVLGQGPQFIFQYYEKEERGRGNFPDRFSARQFPNYSSELNVNALLLGDSALYLCASSVPVDTEAFFGQGTRLTVV.

Remarks on this clonotype: An end of the junction does not agree with germline; a read error may underlie this. The V gene is TRBV20-1, the J gene TRBJ2-7; 7 bases match TRBD2. The CDR3 sequence is 14 residues long. From germline, CDR1 is DFQATT and CDR2 SNEGSKA (reference sequence). The CDR3 spells CSVRGRGGTYEQYF. CDR3 in DNA: TGCAGTGTTAGAGGACGGGGAGGGACCTATGAGCAGTACTTC.

This clonotype was found many times. The chain carries TRBV5-1 and TRBJ2-1; 16 positions agree with TRBD2. Germline V gives CDR1 SGHRS, CDR2 YFSETQ. The CDR3 contains 20 residues. J gave up 0 bases and V 4 bases, and 10 bases lay outside the gene matches. The CDR3 loop reads CASSPGLAGGAVFSYNEQFF. The CDR3 DNA follows: TGCGCCAGCAGCCCGGGACTAGCGGGGGGGGCAGTCTTCTCCTACAATGAGCAGTTCTTC.

As regards this clonotype: A junction end diverges from the germline sequence, so it may reflect a read error. The chain carries TRBV7-2 and TRBJ1-3; D is perhaps TRBD1 (5 bases). Germline CDR1 is SGHTA and CDR2 is FQGNSA. The CDR3 extends over 14 amino acids. The CDR3 sequence: CASSSGGSYGYTFF. DNA for the CDR3: TGTGCCAGCAGTTCCGGGGGGTCTTATGGCTACACCTTTTTT.

A single count supports this clonotype. The chain recombines TRBV2 with TRBJ2-3; 7 bases match TRBD1. CDR3 length: 14 amino acids. J lost 3 bases, V lost 6 bases, and 6 bases had no gene match. Germline-derived CDR1 and CDR2 are SNHLY and FYNNEI. CDR3 protein: CASRGQIGTDTQYF. CDR3 bases: TGTGCCAGCAGGGGACAGATTGGGACAGATACGCAGTATTTT.